This T cell receptor (beta chain) is from a study of T cells in tumors after PD-1 blockade. For the study at large: Blood samples averaged about 110,000 templates (range about 23,000-280,000) and fewer than 40,000 unique clonotypes. Study findings and constraints: Blood contained about 44% of the tumor's TCR clonotypes.

Sequenced by immunoSEQ multiplex PCR; TCRdb stores in-frame clones only, minus some. This table has 50,000 to 75,000 clones, about 74% appearing once. V lost 4 bases, J lost 1 base, and 14 bases lay in between. Germline CDR1 is SNHLY and CDR2 is FYNNEI. The CDR3 extends over 17 amino acids. In regard to this clone: What it recognizes is unknown.

This chain joins TRBV2 and TRBJ2-6; weak D call: TRBD1 (7 bases). This clonotype was sampled from a human donor with basal cell carcinoma. The sequenced sample was PBMCs, obtained after anti-PD-1 treatment. The CDR3 loop is CASSAGGGRSGANVLTF. For the CDR3, the DNA is TGTGCCAGCAGTGCAGGGGGAGGAAGGTCTGGGGCCAACGTCCTGACTTTC. Based on the CDR3 plus reference TRBV2 and TRBJ2-6, the full variable domain is EPEVTQTPSHQVTQMGQEVILRCVPISNHLYFYWYRQILGQKVEFLVSFYNNEISEKSEIFDDQFSVERPDGSNFTLKIRSTKLEDSAMYFCASSAGGGRSGANVLTFGAGSRLTVL.